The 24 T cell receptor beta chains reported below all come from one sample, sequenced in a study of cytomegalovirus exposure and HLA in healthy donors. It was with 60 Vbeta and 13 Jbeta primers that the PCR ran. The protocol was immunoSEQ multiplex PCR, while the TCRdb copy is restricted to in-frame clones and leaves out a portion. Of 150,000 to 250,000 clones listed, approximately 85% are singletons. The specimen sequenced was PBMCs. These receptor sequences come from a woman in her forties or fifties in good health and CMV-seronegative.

CDR3 DNA sequence: TGTGCCAGCAGCCTCCGAGGTACCGGGACAGGGGATGAAGCTTTCTTT. Translating it yields CASSLRGTGTGDEAFF. The V call is TRBV21-1, the J call TRBJ1-1; the D segment call TRBD1 is taken from the table without a DNA check. TRBV21-1 is annotated as a pseudogene. This CDR3 region has 16 residues.

Written as DNA, the CDR3 is TGTGCCTCCCAACCTACAGGGGGCGCAAGTGAAAAACTGTTTTTT. Translated: CASQPTGGASEKLFF. The rearrangement joins TRBV30 to TRBJ1-4, with TRBD1 matching 9 bases. V gave up 7 bases and J gave up 7 bases; unmatched junction bases: 13. The CDR3 has 15 amino acids. The germline gives CDR1 GTSNPN, CDR2 SVGIG (reference sequence).

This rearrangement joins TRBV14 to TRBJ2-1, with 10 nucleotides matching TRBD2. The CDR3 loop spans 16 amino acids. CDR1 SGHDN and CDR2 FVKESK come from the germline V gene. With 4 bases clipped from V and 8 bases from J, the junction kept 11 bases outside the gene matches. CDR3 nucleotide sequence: TGTGCCAGCAGCCGCTTAGGGAGCGGGAGGGCCTATGAGCAGTTCTTC. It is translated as CASSRLGSGRAYEQFF.

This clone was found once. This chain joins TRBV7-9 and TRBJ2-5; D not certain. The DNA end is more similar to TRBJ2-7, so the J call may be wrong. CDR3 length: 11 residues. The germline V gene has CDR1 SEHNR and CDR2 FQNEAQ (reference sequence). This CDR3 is CASSLVGEQYF. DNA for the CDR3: TGTGCCAGCAGCTTAGTGGGCGAGCAGTACTTC.

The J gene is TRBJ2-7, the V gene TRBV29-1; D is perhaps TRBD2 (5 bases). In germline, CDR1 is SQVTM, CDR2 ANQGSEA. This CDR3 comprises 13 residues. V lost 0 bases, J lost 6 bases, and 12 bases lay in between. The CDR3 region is CSVEDSRGREQYF. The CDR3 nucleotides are TGCAGCGTTGAAGACTCCCGGGGTCGCGAGCAGTACTTC.

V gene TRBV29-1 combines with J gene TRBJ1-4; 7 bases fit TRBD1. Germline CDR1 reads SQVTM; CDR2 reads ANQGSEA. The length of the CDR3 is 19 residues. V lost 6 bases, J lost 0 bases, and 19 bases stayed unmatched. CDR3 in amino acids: CSVLPGQTRDVATNEKLFF. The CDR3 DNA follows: TGCAGCGTACTACCGGGACAGACAAGGGACGTTGCAACTAATGAAAAACTGTTTTTT.

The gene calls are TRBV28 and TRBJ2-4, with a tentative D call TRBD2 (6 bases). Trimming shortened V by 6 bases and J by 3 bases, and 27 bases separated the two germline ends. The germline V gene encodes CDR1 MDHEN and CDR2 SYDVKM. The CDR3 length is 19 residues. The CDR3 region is CASSGTSGRHTSSKNIQYF. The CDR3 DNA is TGTGCCAGCAGCGGGACGAGCGGACGACATACTAGCAGCAAAAACATTCAGTACTTC. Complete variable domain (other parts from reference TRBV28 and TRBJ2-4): DVKVTQSSRYLVKRTGEKVFLECVQDMDHENMFWYRQDPGLGLRLIYFSYDVKMKEKGDIPEGYSVSREKKERFSLILESASTNQTSMYLCASSGTSGRHTSSKNIQYFGAGTRLSVL.

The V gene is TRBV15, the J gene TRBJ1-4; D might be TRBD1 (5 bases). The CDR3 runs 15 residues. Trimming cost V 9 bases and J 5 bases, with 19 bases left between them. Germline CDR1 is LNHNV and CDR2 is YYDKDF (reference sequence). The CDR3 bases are TGTGCCACAAGGCGTGGGGCGGCTCTCAATGAAAAACTGTTTTTT. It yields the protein CATRRGAALNEKLFF. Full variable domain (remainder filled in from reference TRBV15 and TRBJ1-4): DAMVIQNPRYQVTQFGKPVTLSCSQTLNHNVMYWYQQKSSQAPKLLFHYYDKDFNNEADTPDNFQSRRPNTSFCFLDIRSPGLGDTAMYLCATRRGAALNEKLFFGSGTQLSVL.

The CDR3 is CASSEGLSYEQYF. CDR3 sequence (DNA): TGTGCCTCCTCCGAGGGCCTGTCGTACGAGCAGTACTTC. The V call is TRBV19, the J call TRBJ2-7; a weak D match, TRBD2 (5 bases). Germline V lookup: CDR1 LNHDA, CDR2 SQIVND (reference sequence). V gave up 11 bases and J gave up 4 bases, with 18 bases separating them. CDR3 length: 13 residues.

The CDR3 coding sequence is TGTGCCAGCAGCTTTACGGAGGACGAGCAGTACTTC. Protein: CASSFTEDEQYF. The J gene is TRBJ2-7, the V gene TRBV11-2; possible D gene TRBD2, 5 bases. The CDR3 has 12 amino acids. Germline V lookup: CDR1 SGHAT, CDR2 FQNNGV. V was cut by 3 bases and J by 5 bases, with 8 bases left in between.

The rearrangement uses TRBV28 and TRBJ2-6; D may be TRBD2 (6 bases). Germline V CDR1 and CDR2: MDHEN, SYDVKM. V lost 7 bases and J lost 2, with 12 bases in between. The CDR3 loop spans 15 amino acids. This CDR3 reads CASTQPGAGANVLTF. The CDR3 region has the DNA TGTGCCAGCACCCAACCGGGGGCTGGGGCCAACGTCCTGACTTTC.

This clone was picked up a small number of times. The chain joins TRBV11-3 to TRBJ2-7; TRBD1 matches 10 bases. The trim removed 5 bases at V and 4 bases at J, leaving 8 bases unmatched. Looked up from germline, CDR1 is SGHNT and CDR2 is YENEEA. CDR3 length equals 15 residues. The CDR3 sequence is CASSPRGTGEYEQYF. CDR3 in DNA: TGTGCCAGCAGCCCAAGGGGGACAGGGGAATACGAGCAGTACTTC. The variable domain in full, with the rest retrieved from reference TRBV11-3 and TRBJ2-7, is EAGVVQSPRYKIIEKKQPVAFWCNPISGHNTLYWYLQNLGQGPELLIRYENEEAVDDSQLPKDRFSAERLKGVDSTLKIQPAELGDSAVYLCASSPRGTGEYEQYFGPGTRLTVT.

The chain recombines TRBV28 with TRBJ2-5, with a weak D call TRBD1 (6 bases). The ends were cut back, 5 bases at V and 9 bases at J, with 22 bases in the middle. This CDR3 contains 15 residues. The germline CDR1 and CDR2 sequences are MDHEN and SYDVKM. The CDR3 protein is CASSPSATGQRAQYF. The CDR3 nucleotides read TGTGCCAGCAGTCCCTCCGCCACTGGACAGAGGGCCCAGTACTTC.

Here the CDR3 reads CASIPNPTGELFF. The CDR3 bases are TGTGCCAGCATCCCTAACCCCACCGGGGAGCTGTTTTTT. The chain combines TRBV2 with TRBJ2-2; D is unclear. The CDR3 has 13 amino acids. Trimming took 7 bases from V and 4 from J, leaving 10 bases between them. CDR1 and CDR2 (germline): SNHLY, FYNNEI. Combining the CDR3 with reference TRBV2 and TRBJ2-2 gives the whole variable domain EPEVTQTPSHQVTQMGQEVILRCVPISNHLYFYWYRQILGQKVEFLVSFYNNEISEKSEIFDDQFSVERPDGSNFTLKIRSTKLEDSAMYFCASIPNPTGELFFGEGSRLTVL.

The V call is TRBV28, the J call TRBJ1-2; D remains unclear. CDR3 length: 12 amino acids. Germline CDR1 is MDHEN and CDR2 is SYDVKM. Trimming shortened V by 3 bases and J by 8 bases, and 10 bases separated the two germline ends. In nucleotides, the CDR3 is TGTGCCAGCAGTTTGGGGAGTATGGGCTACACCTTC. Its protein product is CASSLGSMGYTF.

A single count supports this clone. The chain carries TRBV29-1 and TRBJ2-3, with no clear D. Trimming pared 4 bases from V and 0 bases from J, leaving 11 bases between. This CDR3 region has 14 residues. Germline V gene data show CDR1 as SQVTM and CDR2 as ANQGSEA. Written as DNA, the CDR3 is TGCAGCGTTGGGCGCGGTGCTAGCACAGATACGCAGTATTTT. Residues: CSVGRGASTDTQYF.

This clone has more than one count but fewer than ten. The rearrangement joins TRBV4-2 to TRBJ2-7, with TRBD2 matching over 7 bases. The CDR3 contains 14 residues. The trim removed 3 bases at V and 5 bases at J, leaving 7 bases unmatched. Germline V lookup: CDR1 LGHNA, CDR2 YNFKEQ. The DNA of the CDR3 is TGTGCCAGCAGCCATGGACTAGTAGGGCACGAGCAGTACTTC. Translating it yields CASSHGLVGHEQYF.

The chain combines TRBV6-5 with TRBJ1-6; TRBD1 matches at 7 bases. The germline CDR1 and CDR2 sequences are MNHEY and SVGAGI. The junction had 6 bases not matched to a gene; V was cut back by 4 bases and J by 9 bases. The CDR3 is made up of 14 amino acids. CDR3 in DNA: TGTGCCAGCAGTTGGGGCAGGGGGATTTCACCCCTCCACTTT. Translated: CASSWGRGISPLHF.

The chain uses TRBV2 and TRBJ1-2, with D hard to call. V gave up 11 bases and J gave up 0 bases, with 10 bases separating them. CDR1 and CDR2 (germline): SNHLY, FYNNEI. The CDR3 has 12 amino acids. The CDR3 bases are TGTGCCGGCGGCGGGGCTAACTATGGCTACACCTTC. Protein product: CAGGGANYGYTF.

The DNA of the CDR3 is TGTGCCAGCAGCTTCGTCGGGAGACCCTACGAGCAGTACTTC. Its translation is CASSFVGRPYEQYF. The J gene is TRBJ2-7, the V gene TRBV5-4, with D maybe TRBD2 (6 bases). Trimming cost V 2 bases and J 2 bases, with 11 bases left between them. CDR3 length equals 14 residues. The germline gives CDR1 SGHNT, CDR2 YYREEE (reference sequence).

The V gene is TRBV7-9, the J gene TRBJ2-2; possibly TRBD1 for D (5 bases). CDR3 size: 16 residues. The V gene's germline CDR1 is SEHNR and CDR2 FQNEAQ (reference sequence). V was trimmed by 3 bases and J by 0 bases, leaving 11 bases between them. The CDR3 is CASSFSGHSNTGELFF. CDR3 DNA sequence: TGTGCCAGCAGCTTTTCAGGGCACTCGAACACCGGGGAGCTGTTTTTT.

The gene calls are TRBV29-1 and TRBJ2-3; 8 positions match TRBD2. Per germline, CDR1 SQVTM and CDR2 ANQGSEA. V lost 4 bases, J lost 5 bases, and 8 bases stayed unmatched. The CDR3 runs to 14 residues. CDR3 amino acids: CSVAREGREDTQYF. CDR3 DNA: TGCAGCGTTGCACGGGAGGGCCGGGAAGATACGCAGTATTTT.

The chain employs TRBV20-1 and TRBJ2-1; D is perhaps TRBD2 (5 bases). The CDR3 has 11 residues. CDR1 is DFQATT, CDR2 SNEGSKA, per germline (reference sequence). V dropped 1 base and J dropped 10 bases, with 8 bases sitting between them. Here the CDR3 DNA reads TGCAGTGCTAGAGTCAGCGGCGAGCAGTTCTTC. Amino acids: CSARVSGEQFF.

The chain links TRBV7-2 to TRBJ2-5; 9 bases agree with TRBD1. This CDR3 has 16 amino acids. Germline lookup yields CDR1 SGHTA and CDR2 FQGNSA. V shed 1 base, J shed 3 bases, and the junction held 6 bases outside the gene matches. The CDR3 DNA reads TGTGCCAGCAGCTTAGTTAACAGGGGGCGGGAAGAGACCCAGTACTTC. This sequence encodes CASSLVNRGREETQYF.